This paragraph covers one T cell receptor beta chain sequence. Its antigen remains unknown. CDR1 and CDR2 from the germline V gene are DFQATT and SNEGSKA (reference sequence). CDR3 length: 11 residues. The germline V and J ends were trimmed by 4 bases and 5 bases, with 7 bases remaining between them. These data originate in a study of regulatory T cells in long-lasting Graves disease. Notes on the study in general: For persistent Graves' patients, TCR diversity was lower than for newly diagnosed ones.

TCR beta libraries were built with iRepertoire HTBI primers and Arm-PCR of CDR3 regions. From the multiplex PCR reads, TCRdb called clonotypes with MiXCR, one entry per CDR3 protein. Among about 420,000 distinct CDR3 sequences, about 15% were seen once, and the ten largest hold about 25%. Documented time point: newly diagnosed GD, antithyroid drugs for less than 3 months. The authors made the TCR library using RNA they extracted from PBMCs. The data were also submitted as part of a second study, on T cells in Graves' hyperthyroidism and ophthalmopathy.

Sequenced here: peripheral blood mononuclear cells (PBMCs), sampled at new diagnosis, from a patient treated with antithyroid drugs. The chain joins TRBV20-1 to TRBJ2-3, with no clear D. This clonotype was sampled from a young woman with Graves disease. The CDR3, as DNA: TGCAGTGCTAAGCTTCTAGATACGCAGTATTTT. Protein: CSAKLLDTQYF.